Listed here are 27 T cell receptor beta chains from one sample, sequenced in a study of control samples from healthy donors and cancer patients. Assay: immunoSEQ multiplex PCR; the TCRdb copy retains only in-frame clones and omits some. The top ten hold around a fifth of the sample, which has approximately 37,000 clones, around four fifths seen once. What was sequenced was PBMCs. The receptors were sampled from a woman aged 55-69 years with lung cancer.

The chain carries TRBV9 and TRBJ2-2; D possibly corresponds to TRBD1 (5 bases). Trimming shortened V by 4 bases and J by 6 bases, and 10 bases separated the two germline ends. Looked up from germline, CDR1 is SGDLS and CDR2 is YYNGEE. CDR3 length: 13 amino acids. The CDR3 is CASSHAGSGELFF. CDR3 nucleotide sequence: TGTGCCAGCAGCCACGCAGGGTCCGGGGAGCTGTTTTTT.

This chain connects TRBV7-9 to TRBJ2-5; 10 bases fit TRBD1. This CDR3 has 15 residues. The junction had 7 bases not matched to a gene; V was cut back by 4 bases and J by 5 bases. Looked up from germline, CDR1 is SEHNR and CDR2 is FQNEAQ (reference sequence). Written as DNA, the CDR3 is TGTGCCAGCAGCTCAACGGGACAGGGGCCGGAGACCCAGTACTTC. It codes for CASSSTGQGPETQYF. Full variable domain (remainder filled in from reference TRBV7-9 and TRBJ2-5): DTGVSQNPRHKITKRGQNVTFRCDPISEHNRLYWYRQTLGQGPEFLTYFQNEAQLEKSRLLSDRFSAERPKGSFSTLEIQRTEQGDSAMYLCASSSTGQGPETQYFGPGTRLLVL.

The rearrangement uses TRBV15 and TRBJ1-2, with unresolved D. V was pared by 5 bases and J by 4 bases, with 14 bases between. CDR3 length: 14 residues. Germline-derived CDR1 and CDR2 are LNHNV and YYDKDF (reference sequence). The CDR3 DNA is TGTGCCACCAGCGGCCGGACGGATCTCTATGGCTACACCTTC. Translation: CATSGRTDLYGYTF. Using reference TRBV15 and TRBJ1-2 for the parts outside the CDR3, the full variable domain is DAMVIQNPRYQVTQFGKPVTLSCSQTLNHNVMYWYQQKSSQAPKLLFHYYDKDFNNEADTPDNFQSRRPNTSFCFLDIRSPGLGDTAMYLCATSGRTDLYGYTFGSGTRLTVV.

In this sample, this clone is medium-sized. CDR3 loop: CASSIEGSYEQYF. The CDR3 DNA reads as TGTGCCAGTAGTATAGAGGGCAGCTACGAGCAGTACTTC. The chain couples TRBV19 to TRBJ2-7; D uncertain. There are 13 residues in the CDR3. The germline gives CDR1 LNHDA, CDR2 SQIVND (reference sequence). The V and J ends lost 0 bases and 3 bases respectively, with 6 bases between them.

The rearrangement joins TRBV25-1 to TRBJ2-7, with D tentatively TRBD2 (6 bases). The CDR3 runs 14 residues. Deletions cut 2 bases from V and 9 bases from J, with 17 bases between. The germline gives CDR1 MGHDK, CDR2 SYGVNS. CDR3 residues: CASSEGGRTGGQYF. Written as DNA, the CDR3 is TGTGCCAGCAGTGAAGGGGGACGAACCGGGGGGCAGTACTTC.

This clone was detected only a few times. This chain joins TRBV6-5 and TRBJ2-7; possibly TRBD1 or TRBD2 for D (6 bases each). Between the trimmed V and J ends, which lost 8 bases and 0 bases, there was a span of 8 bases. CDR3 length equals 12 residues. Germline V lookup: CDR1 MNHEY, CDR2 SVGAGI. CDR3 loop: CASGGPSYEQYF. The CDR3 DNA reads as TGTGCCAGCGGGGGGCCCTCCTACGAGCAGTACTTC.

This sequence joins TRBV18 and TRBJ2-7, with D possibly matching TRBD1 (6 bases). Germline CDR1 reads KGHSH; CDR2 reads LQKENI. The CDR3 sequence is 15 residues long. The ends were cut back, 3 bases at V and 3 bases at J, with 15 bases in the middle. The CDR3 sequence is CASSPGAGVFYEQYF. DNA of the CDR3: TGTGCCAGCTCACCCGGGGCAGGGGTTTTCTACGAGCAGTACTTC.

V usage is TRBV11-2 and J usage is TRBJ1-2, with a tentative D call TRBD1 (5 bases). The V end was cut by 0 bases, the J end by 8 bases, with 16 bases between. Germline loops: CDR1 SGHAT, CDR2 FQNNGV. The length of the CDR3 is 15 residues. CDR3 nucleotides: TGTGCCAGCAGCTTAGATGGGCAGGGATCATGGGGCTACACCTTC. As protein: CASSLDGQGSWGYTF.

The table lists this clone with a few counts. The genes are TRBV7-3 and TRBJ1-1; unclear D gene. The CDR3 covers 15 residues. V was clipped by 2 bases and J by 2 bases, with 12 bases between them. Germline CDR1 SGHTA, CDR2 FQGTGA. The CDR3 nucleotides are TGTGCCAGCAGCTTATCCCGGATCTTTAACACTGAAGCTTTCTTT. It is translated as CASSLSRIFNTEAFF. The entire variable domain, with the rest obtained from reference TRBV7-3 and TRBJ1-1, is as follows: GAGVSQTPSNKVTEKGKYVELRCDPISGHTALYWYRQSLGQGPEFLIYFQGTGAADDSGLPNDRFFAVRPEGSVSTLKIQRTERGDSAVYLCASSLSRIFNTEAFFGQGTRLTVV.

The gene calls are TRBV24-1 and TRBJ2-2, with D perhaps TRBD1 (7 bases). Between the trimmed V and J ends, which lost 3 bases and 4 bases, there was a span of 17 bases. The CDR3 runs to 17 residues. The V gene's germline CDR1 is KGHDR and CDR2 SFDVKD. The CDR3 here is CATSDPGPGGSTGELFF. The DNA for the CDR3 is TGTGCCACCAGTGATCCCGGACCAGGGGGGAGCACCGGGGAGCTGTTTTTT.

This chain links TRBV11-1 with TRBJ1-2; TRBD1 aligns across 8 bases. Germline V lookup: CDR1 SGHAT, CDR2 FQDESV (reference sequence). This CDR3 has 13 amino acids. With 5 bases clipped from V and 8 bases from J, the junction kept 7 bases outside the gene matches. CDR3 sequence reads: CASSPGQGIGYTF. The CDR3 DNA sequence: TGTGCCAGCAGCCCAGGACAGGGCATAGGCTACACCTTC.

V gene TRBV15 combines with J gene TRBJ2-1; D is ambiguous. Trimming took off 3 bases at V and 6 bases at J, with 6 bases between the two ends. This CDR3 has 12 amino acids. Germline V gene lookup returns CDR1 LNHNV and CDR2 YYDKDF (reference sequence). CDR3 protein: CATSRGVNEQFF. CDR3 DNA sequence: TGTGCCACCAGCAGGGGTGTCAATGAGCAGTTCTTC.

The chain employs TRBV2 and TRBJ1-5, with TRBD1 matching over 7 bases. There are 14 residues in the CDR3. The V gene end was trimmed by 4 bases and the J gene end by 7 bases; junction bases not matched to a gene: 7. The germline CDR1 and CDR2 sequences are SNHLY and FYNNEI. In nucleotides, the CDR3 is TGTGCCAGCAGTGTAGAGCAGGGGGAGCAGCCCCAGCATTTT. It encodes CASSVEQGEQPQHF.

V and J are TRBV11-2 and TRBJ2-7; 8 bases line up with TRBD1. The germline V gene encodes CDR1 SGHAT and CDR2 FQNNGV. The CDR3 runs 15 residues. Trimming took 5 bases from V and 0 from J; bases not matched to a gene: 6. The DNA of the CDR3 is TGTGCCAGCAGCCCGGGACAGGTGCTCTCCTACGAGCAGTACTTC. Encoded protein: CASSPGQVLSYEQYF.

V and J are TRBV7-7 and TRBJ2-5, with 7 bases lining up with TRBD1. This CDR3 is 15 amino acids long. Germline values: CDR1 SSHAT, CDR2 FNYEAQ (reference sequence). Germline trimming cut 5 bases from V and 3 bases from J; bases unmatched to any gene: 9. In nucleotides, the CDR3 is TGTGCCAGCAGCACGAGACAGGGTGTGGAAGAGACCCAGTACTTC. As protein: CASSTRQGVEETQYF. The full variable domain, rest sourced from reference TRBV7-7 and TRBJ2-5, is GAGVSQSPRYKVTKRGQDVTLRCDPISSHATLYWYQQALGQGPEFLTYFNYEAQPDKSGLPSDRFSAERPEGSISTLTIQRTEQRDSAMYRCASSTRQGVEETQYFGPGTRLLVL.

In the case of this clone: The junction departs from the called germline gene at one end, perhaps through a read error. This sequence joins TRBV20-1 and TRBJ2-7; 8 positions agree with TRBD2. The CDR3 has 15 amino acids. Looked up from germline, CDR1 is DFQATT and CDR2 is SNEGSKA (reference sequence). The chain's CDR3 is CSASILTSGSSEQYF. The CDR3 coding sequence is TGCAGTGCTAGTATTCTTACTAGCGGATCCTCCGAGCAGTACTTC.

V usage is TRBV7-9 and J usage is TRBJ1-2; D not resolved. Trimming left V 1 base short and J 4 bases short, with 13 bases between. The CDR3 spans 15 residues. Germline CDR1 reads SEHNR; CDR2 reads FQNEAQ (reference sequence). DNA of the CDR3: TGTGCCAGCAGCTTAGTGCCGACAACGATCTATGGCTACACCTTC. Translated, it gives CASSLVPTTIYGYTF.

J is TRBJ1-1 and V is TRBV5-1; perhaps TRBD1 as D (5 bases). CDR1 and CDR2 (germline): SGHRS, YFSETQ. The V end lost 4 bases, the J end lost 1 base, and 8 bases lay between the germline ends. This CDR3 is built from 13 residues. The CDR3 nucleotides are TGCGCCAGCAGCCGCGGGGCGAACACTGAAGCTTTCTTT. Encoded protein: CASSRGANTEAFF.

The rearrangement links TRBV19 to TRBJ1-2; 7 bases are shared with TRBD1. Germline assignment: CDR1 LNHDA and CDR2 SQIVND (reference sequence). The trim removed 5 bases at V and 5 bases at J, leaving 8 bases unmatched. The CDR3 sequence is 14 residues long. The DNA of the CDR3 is TGTGCCAGTAGTCTCACCGGGACAGCTTATGGCTACACCTTC. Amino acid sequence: CASSLTGTAYGYTF.

The CDR3 coding sequence is TGTGCCAGCAGTACCTACCGGGACGCCATCTATGGCTACACCTTC. It is translated as CASSTYRDAIYGYTF. The J gene is TRBJ1-2, the V gene TRBV27; tentatively, D is TRBD1 (5 bases). Germline V gives CDR1 MNHEY, CDR2 SMNVEV (reference sequence). The CDR3 covers 15 residues. Deletions cut 5 bases from V and 4 bases from J, with 17 bases between.

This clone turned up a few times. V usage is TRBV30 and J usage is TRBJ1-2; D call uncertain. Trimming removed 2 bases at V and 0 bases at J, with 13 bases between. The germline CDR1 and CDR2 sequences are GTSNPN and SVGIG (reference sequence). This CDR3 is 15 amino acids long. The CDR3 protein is CAWSPNGNPNYGYTF. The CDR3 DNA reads TGTGCCTGGAGTCCTAACGGGAACCCTAACTATGGCTACACCTTC.

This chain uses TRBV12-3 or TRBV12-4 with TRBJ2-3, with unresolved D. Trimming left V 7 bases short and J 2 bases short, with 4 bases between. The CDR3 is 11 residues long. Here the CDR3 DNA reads TGTGCCAGCACCATCACAGATACGCAGTATTTT. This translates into CASTITDTQYF.

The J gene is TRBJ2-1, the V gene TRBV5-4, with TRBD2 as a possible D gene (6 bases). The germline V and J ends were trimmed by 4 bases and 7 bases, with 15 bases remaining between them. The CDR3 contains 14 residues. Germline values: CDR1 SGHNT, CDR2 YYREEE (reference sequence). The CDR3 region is CASSPRGRLNEQFF. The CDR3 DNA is TGTGCCAGCAGCCCTCGGGGGAGGCTTAATGAGCAGTTCTTC. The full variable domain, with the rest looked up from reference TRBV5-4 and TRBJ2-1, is ETGVTQSPTHLIKTRGQQVTLRCSSQSGHNTVSWYQQALGQGPQFIFQYYREEENGRGNFPPRFSGLQFPNYSSELNVNALELDDSALYLCASSPRGRLNEQFFGPGTRLTVL.

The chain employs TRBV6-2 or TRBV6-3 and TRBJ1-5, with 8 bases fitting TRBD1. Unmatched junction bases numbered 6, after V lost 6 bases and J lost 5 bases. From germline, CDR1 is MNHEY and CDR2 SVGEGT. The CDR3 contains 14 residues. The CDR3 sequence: CASSRDRSYQPQHF. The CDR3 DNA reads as TGTGCCAGCAGCAGGGACAGGTCCTATCAGCCCCAGCATTTT.

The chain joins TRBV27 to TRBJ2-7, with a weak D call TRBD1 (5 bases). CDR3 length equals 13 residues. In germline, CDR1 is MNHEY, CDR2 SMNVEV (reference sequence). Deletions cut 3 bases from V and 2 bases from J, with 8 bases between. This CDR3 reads CASSLTATYEQYF. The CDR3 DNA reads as TGTGCCAGCAGTTTGACAGCCACCTACGAGCAGTACTTC.

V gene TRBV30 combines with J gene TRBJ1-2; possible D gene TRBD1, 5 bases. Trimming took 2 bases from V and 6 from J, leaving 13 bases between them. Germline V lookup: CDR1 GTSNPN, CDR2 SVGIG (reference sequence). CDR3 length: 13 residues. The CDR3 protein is CAWSLAGVHGYTF. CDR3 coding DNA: TGTGCCTGGAGTCTTGCGGGGGTACATGGCTACACCTTC.

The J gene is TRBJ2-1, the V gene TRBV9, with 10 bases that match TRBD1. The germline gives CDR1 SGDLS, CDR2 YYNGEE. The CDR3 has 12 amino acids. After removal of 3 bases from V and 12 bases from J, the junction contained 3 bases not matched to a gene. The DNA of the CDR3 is TGTGCCAGCAGCGGGGACAGGGGAGTGCAGTTCTTC. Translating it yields CASSGDRGVQFF. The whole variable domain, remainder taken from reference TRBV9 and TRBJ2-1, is DSGVTQTPKHLITATGQRVTLRCSPRSGDLSVYWYQQSLDQGLQFLIQYYNGEERAKGNILERFSAQQFPDLHSELNLSSLELGDSALYFCASSGDRGVQFFGPGTRLTVL.